This TCR beta chain was sequenced during a study of blood T cell repertoires in COVID-19. Study-level background: Specimens from acute and convalescent COVID-19 originated in the United States, Italy and Spain.

The CDR3 spans 16 residues. V was pared by 3 bases and J by 0 bases, with 12 bases between. Germline CDR1 reads MNHEY; CDR2 reads SVGEGT. Using immunoSEQ multiplex PCR, the repertoire was profiled, and TCRdb retains in-frame clones only, with some absent. The data contain a few hundred thousand clones, roughly 84% of them singletons. The V call is TRBV6-2 or TRBV6-3, the J call TRBJ1-3, with D hard to call. This clonotype was obtained from a woman between 18 and 29 years old with acute or convalescent COVID-19. Sequencing input: peripheral blood. The CDR3 DNA sequence: TGTGCCAGCAGTTATTTGAGTGGAGGCTCTGGAAACACCATATATTTT. Translation gives CASSYLSGGSGNTIYF.